The clone carrying this T cell receptor beta chain appeared many times. Its antigen is undetermined. This sample was taken from a study of blood T cells in healthy people across ages. On the study more broadly: Per two T cells, about one barcoded beta molecule was captured through template switching.

Primers used in a second PCR of about 7 to 12 cycles were a sample-barcoded 5' primer and a J-beta primer mix. Per sample, CDR3-containing paired-end reads numbered at least 2.5 million. TCRdb re-derived calls from the 5' RACE reads in MiXCR, one entry per CDR3 protein. Altogether about 640,000 distinct CDR3 sequences are present, approximately 30% being singletons, with the ten largest covering 15% to 19%. The V gene's germline CDR1 is SGHRS and CDR2 YFSETQ. Trimming shortened V by 4 bases and J by 5 bases, and 12 bases separated the two germline ends. The CDR3 consists of 13 residues. Total RNA, at least 5 micrograms per sample, came from PBMCs. Overall study results and limits: Older age coincided with a roughly linear decline in TCR beta diversity per million T cells.

This TCR was recovered from a woman aged 80 or over in good health. The source material was blood. The chain links TRBV5-1 to TRBJ1-2, with D maybe TRBD1 (6 bases). The CDR3 loop is CASSPGQPYGYTF. In DNA form, the CDR3 reads TGCGCCAGCAGCCCAGGACAGCCTTATGGCTACACCTTC.